A single sample is the source of the 6 T cell receptor beta chains below, sequenced in a study of human T cells and chemical hapten exposure (TCRdb year 2021). The library relied on RACE. Instrument used: NextSeq 500. The public reads were quality trimmed at Q25 with fastp and then assembled into clones with MiXCR by TCRdb, keeping productive beta chains. All rows with the same CDR3 protein become a single entry with the most common DNA and genes. In all, the sample holds 35,000 to 45,000 distinct CDR3 sequences, and just under 9% of those were seen once. Jointly, the top ten make up about 15% of the sample. The meaning of the sample's time point label: patch test 2, 6 weeks after DPC sensitization. The treatment or condition label here, explained by the study, means: therapeutic diphenylcyclopropenone sensitization with weekly scalp DPC. The sample here was whole blood, taken in connection with sensitization to the hapten diphenylcyclopropenone (DPC). These receptor sequences come from a woman in her thirties or forties with alopecia areata. Some clones in this sample may be carry-over from other donors' samples.

The sample holds many counts of this clonotype. This chain links TRBV11-1 with TRBJ1-5, with a possible D match to TRBD1 (6 bases). Germline V gives CDR1 SGHAT, CDR2 FQDESV (reference sequence). The CDR3 is 15 amino acids. V gave up 1 base and J gave up 7 bases, with 14 bases separating them. CDR3 amino acids: CASSLGTGTGQPQHF. CDR3 sequence (DNA): TGTGCCAGCAGCTTAGGTACAGGGACGGGACAGCCCCAGCATTTT.

Notes on this clonotype: A read error may explain this, as a much larger clone is one base away. The chain is built from TRBV7-9 and TRBJ1-4; the D is unclear. The germline V gene encodes CDR1 SEHNR and CDR2 FQNEAQ (reference sequence). The CDR3 has 14 residues. CDR3 region: CGSSPPDPDEKLFF. The CDR3 bases are TGTGGCAGCAGCCCCCCGGACCCGGACGAAAAACTGTTTTTT.

This clonotype has a count of ten or more. The chain uses TRBV11-2 and TRBJ2-1, with 9 nucleotides matching TRBD2. V gave up 1 base and J gave up 9 bases; unmatched junction bases: 7. The CDR3 covers 15 residues. Per germline, CDR1 SGHAT and CDR2 FQNNGV. The DNA for the CDR3 is TGTGCCAGCAGCTTAGCCCGCGGGGGGGCCGTTGAGCAGTTCTTC. Translated: CASSLARGGAVEQFF.

In its sample, this clonotype was seen many times. The chain combines TRBV7-9 with TRBJ2-1; D is tentatively TRBD1 or TRBD2 (6 bases each). Germline values: CDR1 SEHNR, CDR2 FQNEAQ (reference sequence). The CDR3 length is 19 residues. The V gene lost 5 bases and the J gene lost 0 bases, with 23 bases spanning the gap. CDR3 sequence reads: CASSQIRSEGGSSYNEQFF. The CDR3 DNA reads TGTGCCAGCAGCCAGATTAGATCGGAGGGGGGAAGCTCCTACAATGAGCAGTTCTTC.

This rearrangement joins TRBV20-1 to TRBJ2-1, with 13 bases matching TRBD2. The CDR3 consists of 18 residues. CDR1 is DFQATT and CDR2 is SNEGSKA in the germline V gene (reference sequence). The trim removed 1 base at V and 4 bases at J, leaving 10 bases unmatched. The CDR3 DNA is TGCAGTGCTAGAGGGACTAGCGGGGGAGTTGCCCTTTACAATGAGCAGTTCTTC. Translated: CSARGTSGGVALYNEQFF.

This clonotype was seen at least ten times. This chain uses TRBV4-3 with TRBJ1-2; possible D gene TRBD1, 5 bases. Germline V gives CDR1 LGHNA, CDR2 YSLEER. The V gene lost 4 bases and the J gene lost 4 bases, with 13 bases spanning the gap. The CDR3 spans 14 residues. This CDR3 is CASSLGTLTYGYTF. DNA for the CDR3: TGCGCCAGCAGCCTAGGGACTCTGACCTATGGCTACACCTTC.